The 13 T cell receptor beta chains below were found in one sample sequenced in a study of T cell repertoires in cytomegalovirus infection. Their target antigens are unknown. TCRdb reanalysed the reads using MiXCR and keeps one entry per CDR3 protein. The sample has some 900,000 distinct CDR3 sequences; about 31% are singletons. The sample in question was cultured CD8+ T cells from PBMCs, obtained from culture after CMV antigen stimulation. Receptors originate from a human donor in good health (CMV status not recorded). Some clones in this sample may be carry-over from other donors' samples.

This clonotype was counted between two and nine times. The chain combines TRBV12-3 or TRBV12-4 with TRBJ1-3, with D perhaps TRBD1 (6 bases). The CDR3 is made up of 13 amino acids. Deletions cut 7 bases from V and 4 bases from J, with 11 bases between. CDR3 bases: TGTGCCAGCATTCCCGGGGGCGGAAACACCATATATTTT. Protein product: CASIPGGGNTIYF.

Comments on this clonotype: At one end the junction does not follow the germline gene, possibly because of a read error. The chain carries TRBV7-9 and TRBJ1-4, with 8 bases fitting TRBD1. The CDR3 has 12 residues. Germline V gene data show CDR1 as SEHNR and CDR2 as FQNEAQ (reference sequence). The CDR3 spells CTSSADRDTLFF. The CDR3 region has the DNA TGTACCAGCAGCGCGGACAGGGATACACTGTTTTTT.

The chain links TRBV20-1 to TRBJ2-3; TRBD2 matches 7 bases. Trimming took 5 bases from V and 1 from J; bases not matched to a gene: 6. Germline CDR1 DFQATT, CDR2 SNEGSKA (reference sequence). This CDR3 comprises 14 residues. Here the CDR3 reads CSAHGLVGTDTQYF. CDR3 nucleotide sequence: TGCAGTGCTCACGGACTAGTTGGCACAGATACGCAGTATTTT.

This clonotype showed up many times. The rearrangement joins TRBV12-3 or TRBV12-4 to TRBJ2-1; 10 nucleotides align to TRBD2. The CDR3 sequence is 14 residues long. V lost 6 bases, J lost 4 bases, and 3 bases stayed unmatched. The CDR3 bases are TGTGCCAGCAGCTCTAGCGGGGGTTACAATGAGCAGTTCTTC. This gives the protein CASSSSGGYNEQFF.

This sequence joins TRBV7-9 and TRBJ2-2; 14 nucleotides align to TRBD2. J gave up 4 bases and V 4 bases, and 11 bases lay outside the gene matches. The CDR3 runs 19 residues. Germline loops: CDR1 SEHNR, CDR2 FQNEAQ (reference sequence). The CDR3 loop reads CASSWPGTSGRTPTGELFF. The CDR3 coding sequence is TGTGCCAGCAGCTGGCCAGGGACTAGCGGGAGAACCCCCACCGGGGAGCTGTTTTTT.

The chain carries TRBV10-2 and TRBJ2-7; D gene ambiguous. The germline V and J ends were trimmed by 6 bases and 0 bases, with 6 bases remaining between them. CDR1 and CDR2 from the germline V gene are WSHSY and SAAADI. This CDR3 comprises 12 residues. In nucleotides, the CDR3 is TGCGCCAGCAGGGCAGCCTCCTACGAGCAGTACTTC. Translated, it gives CASRAASYEQYF.

This clonotype was seen a few times. The chain has TRBV14 and TRBJ2-3, with TRBD1 matching 9 bases. The ends lost 0 bases at V and 2 bases at J; junction bases unmatched: 9. The V gene's germline CDR1 is SGHDN and CDR2 FVKESK. CDR3 size: 18 residues. The CDR3 loop is CASSQDLRTGDATDTQYF. The CDR3 nucleotides read TGTGCCAGCAGCCAAGATCTAAGGACAGGGGACGCCACAGATACGCAGTATTTT.

This chain's CDR3 is CASIGEGNQPQHF. CDR3 coding DNA: TGTGCCAGCATCGGTGAGGGCAATCAGCCCCAGCATTTT. The V and J genes are TRBV7-9 and TRBJ1-5; D is unclear. CDR3 size: 13 residues. Trimming pared 7 bases from V and 2 bases from J, leaving 9 bases between. Germline assignment: CDR1 SEHNR and CDR2 FQNEAQ (reference sequence).

The V call is TRBV7-8, the J call TRBJ2-3; 7 positions agree with TRBD2. Per germline, CDR1 SGHVS and CDR2 FQNEAQ. V dropped 3 bases and J dropped 8; count of bases not matched to a gene: 8. CDR3 length equals 14 residues. The CDR3 sequence is CASSLGGNSPTQYF. Written as DNA, the CDR3 is TGTGCCAGCAGCTTGGGGGGGAATTCCCCTACGCAGTATTTT.

This clonotype turned up a few times. The V call is TRBV29-1, the J call TRBJ1-2; no clear D. This CDR3 region has 13 residues. Deletions cut 6 bases from V and 4 bases from J, with 15 bases between. Germline CDR1 reads SQVTM; CDR2 reads ANQGSEA. CDR3 amino acids: CSVPTTEAYGYTF. CDR3 bases: TGCAGCGTCCCTACCACGGAGGCCTATGGCTACACCTTC.

This clonotype was recorded at least ten times. The chain uses TRBV5-5 and TRBJ2-1; 14 bases align to TRBD2. The CDR3 covers 15 residues. Trimming took 4 bases from V and 7 from J; bases not matched to a gene: 4. Germline-derived CDR1 and CDR2 are SGHKS and YYEKEE (reference sequence). The chain's CDR3 is CASSGGTSGGNEQFF. The CDR3 DNA reads TGTGCCAGCAGCGGCGGGACTAGCGGGGGTAATGAGCAGTTCTTC.

The sample holds many counts of this clonotype. V and J are TRBV7-2 and TRBJ1-1; possibly TRBD1 for D (6 bases). CDR1 and CDR2 (germline): SGHTA, FQGNSA. There are 15 residues in the CDR3. V dropped 5 bases and J dropped 1 base, with 14 bases sitting between them. The CDR3 DNA sequence: TGTGCCAGCAGCACAGGGAACCGGGGGAACACTGAAGCTTTCTTT. The encoded protein is CASSTGNRGNTEAFF.

The rearrangement uses TRBV12-3 or TRBV12-4 and TRBJ1-2; no clear D. CDR3 length equals 13 residues. With 0 bases removed from V and 8 bases from J, the gap between germline ends came to 10 bases. The CDR3 loop is CASSLASYDGYTF. The CDR3 region has the DNA TGTGCCAGCAGTTTAGCGTCTTACGACGGCTACACCTTC.